The rows below give T cell receptor beta chains drawn from one sample of a study of T cell responses to AZD1222 COVID-19 vaccine. The table came from immunoSEQ multiplex PCR; TCRdb's copy has only in-frame clones and leaves some out. Of about 120,000 clones detected, 70% to 90% appear once; the ten largest clones hold roughly 2.4%. The source material was peripheral blood, sampled on day 0 of AZD1222 vaccination. Source of these receptors: an adult in good health. CDR3s include the opening cysteine and the closing phenylalanine or tryptophan. The D gene is left open where the match is weak. Not all rows give a size; the values are once, few, many and, for expanded clones, a class.

V gene	clone size	J gene	D gene	CDR3 DNA	CDR3 protein
TRBV9	NA	TRBJ1-2	NA	TGTGCCAGCAGCGCCGTGGGGAACTATGGCTACACCTTC	CASSAVGNYGYTF
TRBV7-2	NA	TRBJ1-2	NA	TGTGCCAGCAGCTTAGGGACAGCCAGCTATGGCTACACCTTC	CASSLGTASYGYTF
TRBV6-1	NA	TRBJ2-5	TRBD2	TGTGCCAGCAGTGAAGCGCGAGGGTTAGCGGGAGGGTGGGGGACCCAGTACTTC	CASSEARGLAGGWGTQYF
TRBV7-3	NA	TRBJ2-3	TRBD2	TGTGCCAGCAGCTTAGGCGGGAGTTACACAGATACGCAGTATTTT	CASSLGGSYTDTQYF
TRBV28	NA	TRBJ1-6	NA	TGTGCCAGCGGCCTGGGTACGGGTAATTCACCCCTCCACTTT	CASGLGTGNSPLHF
TRBV28	NA	TRBJ2-7	NA	TGTGCCAGCAGTACCACCCCGGTGTACGAGCAGTACTTC	CASSTTPVYEQYF
TRBV11-3	NA	TRBJ1-1	TRBD1	TGTGCCAGCAGCCCCGGACAGGAGAACACTGAAGCTTTCTTT	CASSPGQENTEAFF
TRBV28	once	TRBJ1-5	TRBD1	TGTGCCAGCAGTTTAGGAGACAGGGGGCGGCTAAATCAGCCCCAGCATTTT	CASSLGDRGRLNQPQHF
TRBV24-1	NA	TRBJ2-7	TRBD1	TGTGCCACCAGTCCCCGAGGACAGGCCCACTACGAGCAGTACTTC	CATSPRGQAHYEQYF
TRBV7-3	NA	TRBJ2-3	NA	TGTGCCAGCAGCTTAAAGCCCCGCGACACTAGTTCCCCCACAGATACGCAGTATTTT	CASSLKPRDTSSPTDTQYF
TRBV4-2	NA	TRBJ2-3	NA	TGTGCCAGCAGCCAAGAGTTCCGGGTGATCGGCACAGATACGCAGTATTTT	CASSQEFRVIGTDTQYF
TRBV28	NA	TRBJ1-5	NA	TGTGCCAGCAGTCCCCGACAGCCTAATCAGCCCCAGCATTTT	CASSPRQPNQPQHF
TRBV7-2	NA	TRBJ2-3	TRBD2	TGTGCCAGCAGACGAAGGTCTCGCGGGAGGCGGGATGAGGCCGATACGCAGTATTTT	CASRRRSRGRRDEADTQYF
TRBV5-1	NA	TRBJ2-6	NA	TGCGCCAGCACCCGAAGGCAGGGGCAAGGGGGGGCCAACGTCCTGACTTTC	CASTRRQGQGGANVLTF
TRBV28	once	TRBJ1-5	TRBD1	TGTGCCAGCAGTCTCCAGGGGGCTGATAGCAATCAGCCCCAGCATTTT	CASSLQGADSNQPQHF
TRBV4-1	NA	TRBJ2-5	NA	TGCGCCAGCAGCCAAGCACCCCAAGAGACCCAGTACTTC	CASSQAPQETQYF
TRBV5-4	NA	TRBJ2-7	TRBD2	TGTGCCAGCAGCCTGGGACTAGCGGGCTCCTACGAGCAGTACTTC	CASSLGLAGSYEQYF
TRBV29-1	NA	TRBJ1-2	NA	TGCAGCGTTGGATCATTAGGGCAGTATGGCTACACCTTC	CSVGSLGQYGYTF
TRBV7-3	NA	TRBJ2-3	TRBD1	TGTGCCAGCAGCGCCGACAGGGGGCACGGCACAGATACGCAGTATTTT	CASSADRGHGTDTQYF
TRBV19	NA	TRBJ1-1	NA	TGTGCCAGCCGCCCGGCCCCGGTCAGCACTGAAGCTTTCTTT	CASRPAPVSTEAFF
TRBV5-6	NA	TRBJ1-1	TRBD1	TGTGCCAGCAGCCCTGGACAGGCCCGGGGCACTGAAGCTTTCTTT	CASSPGQARGTEAFF
TRBV28	NA	TRBJ2-7	TRBD1	TGTGCCAGCAGTCCAGGGGGCCGGAGCTCCTACGAGCAGTACTTC	CASSPGGRSSYEQYF
TRBV20-1	NA	TRBJ1-2	TRBD1	TGCAGTGGAAGACAGGGGAAGGGCTACACCTTC	CSGRQGKGYTF
TRBV6-2/TRBV6-3	NA	TRBJ1-1	NA	TGTGCCAGCAGCCTGCGGATCATGAACACTGAAGCTTTCTTT	CASSLRIMNTEAFF
TRBV4-2	NA	TRBJ2-2	TRBD2	TGTGCCAGCAGCCAAGGGGGAGGGGACACCGGGGAGCTGTTTTTT	CASSQGGGDTGELFF
TRBV9	NA	TRBJ2-2	NA	TGTGCCAGCAGCGTAGTGGGTAGCCGGGACGCCGGGGAGCTGTTTTTT	CASSVVGSRDAGELFF
TRBV5-6	NA	TRBJ2-1	NA	TGTGCCAGCAGCTCCCTTGGTCGCGGGGCTAGCGATGAGCAGTTCTTC	CASSSLGRGASDEQFF
TRBV3-1/TRBV3-2	NA	TRBJ1-1	NA	TGTGCCAGCAGGGGATTAGGAGGTGAAGCTTTCTTT	CASRGLGGEAFF
TRBV6-6	NA	TRBJ2-7	TRBD1	TGTGCCAGCAGAAAAGACAGGGCTGCCGGCGAGCAGTACTTC	CASRKDRAAGEQYF
TRBV6-6	NA	TRBJ1-1	NA	TGTGCCAGCGCGGAGGGTTCGTTTAGAGGTTTCTTT	CASAEGSFRGFF